This T cell receptor (beta chain) is drawn from a study of T-cell memory formation after mild COVID-19. As for the study in general: Most TCR clusters belonged to a single donor.

Whole-study findings and limits: For contracting clones, CD4+ ones sat mainly in CM and EM, CD8+ in EMRA.

With constant-segment primers, 5'RACE yielded cDNA libraries of TCR alpha and TCR beta that carried sample barcodes and UMIs. TCRdb itself ran the 5' RACE reads through MiXCR, one entry per CDR3 protein. The repertoire holds hundreds of thousands of distinct CDR3 sequences, 16% seen once, with roughly 21% in the top ten. To note about this clonotype: Its target is not known.

The V end was cut by 2 bases, the J end by 5 bases, with 18 bases between. This CDR3 region has 16 residues. The source of this sequence is a man younger than 35 who had mild COVID-19 (a few samples of this study predate the infection). Cell type and time point are not known. V and J are TRBV12-3 or TRBV12-4 and TRBJ1-1; D is perhaps TRBD1 (5 bases). The sequencing sample was made of PBMCs or a T cell subset sorted from them (not recorded which). The CDR3 is CASSLRPTEGRTEAFF. The CDR3 DNA reads TGTGCCAGCAGTTTAAGACCCACTGAGGGGAGGACTGAAGCTTTCTTT.